The source of this T cell receptor (beta chain) is a study of monozygotic twins with inflammatory bowel disease. TCRdb reworked the 5' RACE reads into one entry per CDR3 protein, no DNA. Across 150,000 or so distinct CDR3 sequences, the top ten clones capture roughly 1.2% of the sample. The CDR3 is 15 residues long. Germline V gene data show CDR1 as KGHSH and CDR2 as LQKENI. This receptor was taken from a human donor with ulcerative colitis or Crohn's disease, or a healthy co-twin of an affected twin (not recorded which). The V gene is TRBV18, the J gene TRBJ2-5; the D call from TCRdb, TRBD1, cannot be confirmed without DNA. The sequenced sample was blood. The CDR3 loop reads CASSPGTGGDETQYF.